This TCR beta chain stems from a study of shared clonotypes between healthy human individuals. Overall study results and limits: The researchers took only blood, and tissue repertoires probably look different. The rarefaction results pointed to incomplete sorted-subset sequencing despite large depth.

The CDR3 has 16 amino acids. Trimming took 5 bases from V and 2 from J; bases not matched to a gene: 8. The germline V gene has CDR1 SGHVS and CDR2 FQNEAQ. As to this clone: Its specificity is not known.

Only Caucasian adults living in Nashville, Tennessee made up the donor group. Assay: immunoSEQ multiplex PCR; the TCRdb copy retains only in-frame clones and omits some. The repertoire includes 700,000 or so clones, around 72% of them detected once, and 1.5% to 2% sits in the top ten. Sequencing was performed on memory CD4+ T cells sorted from blood. Subset here: CD45RA-negative fraction. V and J are TRBV7-8 and TRBJ2-7; 11 positions match TRBD2. The sequence was collected from a woman in her 30s in good health. Written as DNA, the CDR3 is TGTGCCAGCAGCCCATACCGACTAGCGGGACCCTACGAGCAGTACTTC. Protein: CASSPYRLAGPYEQYF.